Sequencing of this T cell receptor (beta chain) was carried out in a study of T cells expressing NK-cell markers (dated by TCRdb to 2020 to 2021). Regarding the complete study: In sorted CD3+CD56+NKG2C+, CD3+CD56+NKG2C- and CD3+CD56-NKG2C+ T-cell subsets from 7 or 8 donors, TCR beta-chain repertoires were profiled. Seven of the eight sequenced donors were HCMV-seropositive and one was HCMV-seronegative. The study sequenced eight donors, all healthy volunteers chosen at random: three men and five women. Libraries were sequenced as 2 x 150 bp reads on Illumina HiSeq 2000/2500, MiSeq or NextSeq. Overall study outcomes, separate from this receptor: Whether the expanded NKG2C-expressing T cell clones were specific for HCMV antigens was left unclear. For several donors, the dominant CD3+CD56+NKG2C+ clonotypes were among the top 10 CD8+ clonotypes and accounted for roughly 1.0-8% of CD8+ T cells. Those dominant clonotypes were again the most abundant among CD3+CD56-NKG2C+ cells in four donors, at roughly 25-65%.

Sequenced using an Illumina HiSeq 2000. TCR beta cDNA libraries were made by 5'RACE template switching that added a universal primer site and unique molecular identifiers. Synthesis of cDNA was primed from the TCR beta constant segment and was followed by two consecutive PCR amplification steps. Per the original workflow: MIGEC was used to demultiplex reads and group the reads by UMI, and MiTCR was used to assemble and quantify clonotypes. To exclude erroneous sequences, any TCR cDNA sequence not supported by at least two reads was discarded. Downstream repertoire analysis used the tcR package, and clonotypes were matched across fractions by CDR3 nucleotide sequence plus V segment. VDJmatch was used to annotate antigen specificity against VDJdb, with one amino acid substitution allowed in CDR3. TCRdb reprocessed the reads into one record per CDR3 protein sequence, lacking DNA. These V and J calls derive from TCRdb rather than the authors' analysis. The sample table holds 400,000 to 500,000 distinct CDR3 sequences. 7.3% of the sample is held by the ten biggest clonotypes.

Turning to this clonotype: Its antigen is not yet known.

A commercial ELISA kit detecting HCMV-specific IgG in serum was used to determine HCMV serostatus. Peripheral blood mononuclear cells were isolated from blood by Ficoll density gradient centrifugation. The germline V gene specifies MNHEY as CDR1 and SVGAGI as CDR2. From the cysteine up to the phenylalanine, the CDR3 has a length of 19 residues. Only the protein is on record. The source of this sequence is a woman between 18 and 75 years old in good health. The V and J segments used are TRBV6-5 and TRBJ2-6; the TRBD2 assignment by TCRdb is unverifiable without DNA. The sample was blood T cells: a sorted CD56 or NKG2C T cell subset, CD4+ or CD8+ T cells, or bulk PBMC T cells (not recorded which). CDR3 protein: CASSYLKDRLGGGANVLTF.